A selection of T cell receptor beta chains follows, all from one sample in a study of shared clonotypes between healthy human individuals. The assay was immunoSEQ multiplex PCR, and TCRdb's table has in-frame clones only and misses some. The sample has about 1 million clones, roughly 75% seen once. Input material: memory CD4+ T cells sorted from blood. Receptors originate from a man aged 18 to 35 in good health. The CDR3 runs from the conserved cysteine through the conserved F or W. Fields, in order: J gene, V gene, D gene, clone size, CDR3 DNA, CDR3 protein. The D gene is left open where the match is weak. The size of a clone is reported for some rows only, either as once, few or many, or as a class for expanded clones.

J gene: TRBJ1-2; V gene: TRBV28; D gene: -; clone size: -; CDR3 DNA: TGTGCCAGCAGCACCGGGACCCAAGCCGGGGGCTATGGCTACACCTTC; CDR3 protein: CASSTGTQAGGYGYTF
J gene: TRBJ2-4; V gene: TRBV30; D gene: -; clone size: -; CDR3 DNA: TGTGCCTGGAGTGTGGGAGCCAAAAACATTCAGTACTTC; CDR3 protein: CAWSVGAKNIQYF
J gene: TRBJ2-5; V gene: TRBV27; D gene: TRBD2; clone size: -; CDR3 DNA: TGTGCCAGCAGTTTAGTCGCTAGCGGTGAGACCCAGTACTTC; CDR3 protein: CASSLVASGETQYF
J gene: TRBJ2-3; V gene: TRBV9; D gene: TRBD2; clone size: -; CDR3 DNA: TGTGCCAGCAGCGTTAGCGGGGGATCGGGAGATACGCAGTATTTT; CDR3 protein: CASSVSGGSGDTQYF
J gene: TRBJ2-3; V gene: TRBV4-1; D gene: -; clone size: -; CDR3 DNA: TGCGCCAGCAGCCGACGGTGGACAGCCGGGACAGATACGCAGTATTTT; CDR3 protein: CASSRRWTAGTDTQYF
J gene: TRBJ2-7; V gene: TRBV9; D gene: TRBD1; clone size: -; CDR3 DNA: TGTGCCAGCAGCGTATCGGGACAGGGCTACGAGCAGTACTTC; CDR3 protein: CASSVSGQGYEQYF
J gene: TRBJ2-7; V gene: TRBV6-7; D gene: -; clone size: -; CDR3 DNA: TGTGCCAGCAGTTACTCGATACGGGTTTTCACCCACGAGCAGTACTTC; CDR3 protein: CASSYSIRVFTHEQYF
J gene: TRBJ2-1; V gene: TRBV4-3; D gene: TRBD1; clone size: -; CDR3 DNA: TGCGCCAGCAGCCGGACCGGGACAGGAGAGACAATGAAGCAGTTCTTC; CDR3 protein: CASSRTGTGETMKQFF
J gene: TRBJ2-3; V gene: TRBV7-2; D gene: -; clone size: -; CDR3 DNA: TGTGCCAGCAGCTTCGACAGTAGCACAGATACGCAGTATTTT; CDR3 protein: CASSFDSSTDTQYF
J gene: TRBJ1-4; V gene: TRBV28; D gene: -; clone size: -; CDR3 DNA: TGTGCCAGCAGTTCCCCTAGGGAAAAACTGTTTTTT; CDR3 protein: CASSSPREKLFF
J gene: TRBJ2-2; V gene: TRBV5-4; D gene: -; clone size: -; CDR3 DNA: TGTGCCAGCAGCCCCGGACCGAACACCGGGGAGCTGTTTTTT; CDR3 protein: CASSPGPNTGELFF
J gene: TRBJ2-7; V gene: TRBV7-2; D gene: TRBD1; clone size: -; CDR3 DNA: TGTGCCAGCAGCCCGCGAGGACAGGGTAACGAGCAGTACTTC; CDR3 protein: CASSPRGQGNEQYF
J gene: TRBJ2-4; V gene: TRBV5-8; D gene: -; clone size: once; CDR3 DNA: TGTGCCAGCAGCTTTTCATATTTGAGCCCATTGCAGTACTTC; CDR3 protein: CASSFSYLSPLQYF
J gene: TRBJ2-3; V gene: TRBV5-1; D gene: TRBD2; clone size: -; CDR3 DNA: TGCGCCAGCAGCGGACTAGGAAGCACAGATACGCAGTATTTT; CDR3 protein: CASSGLGSTDTQYF
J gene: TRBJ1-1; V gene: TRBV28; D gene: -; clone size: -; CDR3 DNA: TGTGCCAGCAGTTTCCGGAACACTGAAGCTTTCTTT; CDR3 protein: CASSFRNTEAFF
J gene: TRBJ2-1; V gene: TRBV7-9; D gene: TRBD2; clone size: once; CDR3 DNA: TGTGCCAGCAGCTTCTGGACTAGGGGCGATGAGCAGTTCTTC; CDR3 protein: CASSFWTRGDEQFF
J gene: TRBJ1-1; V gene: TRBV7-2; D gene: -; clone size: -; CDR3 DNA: TGTGCCAGCAGCTACGTGGGGTGGGGGACTGAAGCTTTCTTT; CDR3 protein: CASSYVGWGTEAFF
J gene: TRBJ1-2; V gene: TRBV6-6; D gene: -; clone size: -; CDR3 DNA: TGTGCCAGCAGTCATGCCGGTGGCTACACCTTC; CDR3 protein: CASSHAGGYTF
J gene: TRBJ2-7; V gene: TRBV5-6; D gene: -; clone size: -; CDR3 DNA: TGTGCCAGCAGCCCCATCGGCGCCAGTACCTACGAGCAGTACTTC; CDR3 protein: CASSPIGASTYEQYF
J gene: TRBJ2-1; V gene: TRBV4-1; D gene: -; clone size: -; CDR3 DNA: TGCGCCAGCAGCCAAGATCGTCCAGGGGGGTTCTACAATGAGCAGTTCTTC; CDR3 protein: CASSQDRPGGFYNEQFF
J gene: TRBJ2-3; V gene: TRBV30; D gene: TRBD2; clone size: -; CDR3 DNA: TGTGCCTGGGGACTAGCTGCGGGTCGAGCAGATACGCAGTATTTT; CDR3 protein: CAWGLAAGRADTQYF
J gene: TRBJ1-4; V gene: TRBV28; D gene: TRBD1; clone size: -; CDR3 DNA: TGTGCCAGCAGTAACCCGGGACAGGGTAATGAAAAACTGTTTTTT; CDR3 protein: CASSNPGQGNEKLFF
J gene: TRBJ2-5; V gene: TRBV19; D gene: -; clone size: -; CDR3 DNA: TGTGCCAGTAGTATCGACGGGTCCTCCCAAGAGACCCAGTACTTC; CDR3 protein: CASSIDGSSQETQYF
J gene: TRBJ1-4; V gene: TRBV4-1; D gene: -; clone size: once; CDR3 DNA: TGCGCCAGCAGCCGTACCACTGGGCAGGGTTGGGCAACTAATGAAAAACTGTTTTTT; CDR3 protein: CASSRTTGQGWATNEKLFF
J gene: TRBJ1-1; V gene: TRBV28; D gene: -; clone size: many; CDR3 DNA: TGTGCCAGCAGTTATAAGGTGAGCAACACTGAAGCTTTCTTT; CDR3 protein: CASSYKVSNTEAFF
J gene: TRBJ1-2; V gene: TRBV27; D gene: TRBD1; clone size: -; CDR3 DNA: TGTGCCAGCAGTTCAGGGGGGGGCTACACCTTC; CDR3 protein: CASSSGGGYTF
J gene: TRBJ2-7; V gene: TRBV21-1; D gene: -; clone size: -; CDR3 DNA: TGTGCCAGCAGCCGTCGGACAGGGGCGTACGAGCAGTACTTC; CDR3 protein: CASSRRTGAYEQYF
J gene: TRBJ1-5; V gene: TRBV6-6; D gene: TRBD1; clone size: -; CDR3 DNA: TGTGCCAGCAGTTCAACAGGGGGCAGCAATCAGCCCCAGCATTTT; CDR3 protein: CASSSTGGSNQPQHF
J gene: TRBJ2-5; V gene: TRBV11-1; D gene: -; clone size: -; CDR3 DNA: TGTGCCAGCAGCTTAGGGGACAAAAACCAAGAGACCCAGTACTTC; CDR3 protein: CASSLGDKNQETQYF
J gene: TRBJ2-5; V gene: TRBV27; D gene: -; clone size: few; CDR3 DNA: TGTGCCAGCAGTCCAACCCTCTTAACGGTGGGGAATAAGACCCAGTACTTC; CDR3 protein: CASSPTLLTVGNKTQYF
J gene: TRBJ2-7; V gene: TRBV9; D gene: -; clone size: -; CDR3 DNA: TGTGCCAGCAGCGTAGGGGGGGACAGCCTCTACGAGCAGTACTTC; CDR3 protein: CASSVGGDSLYEQYF
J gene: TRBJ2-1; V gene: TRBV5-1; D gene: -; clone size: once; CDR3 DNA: TGCGCCAGCAGCTTGGTGGTTTCGGACTACTTCCGGGAGCAGTTCTTC; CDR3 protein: CASSLVVSDYFREQFF
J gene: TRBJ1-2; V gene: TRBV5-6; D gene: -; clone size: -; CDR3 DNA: TGTGCCAGCAGCCCCGGGTGGGTGGACTATGGCTACACCTTC; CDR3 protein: CASSPGWVDYGYTF
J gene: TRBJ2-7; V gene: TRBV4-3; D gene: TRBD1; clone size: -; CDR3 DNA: TGCGCCAGCAGCCAAGAGGTGTCAGGGGGTTACGAGCAGTACTTC; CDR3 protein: CASSQEVSGGYEQYF
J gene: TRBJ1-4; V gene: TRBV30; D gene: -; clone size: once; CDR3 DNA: TGTGCCTGGAGGTCCCCAGAACTTGGTGAAAAACTGTTTTTT; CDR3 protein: CAWRSPELGEKLFF
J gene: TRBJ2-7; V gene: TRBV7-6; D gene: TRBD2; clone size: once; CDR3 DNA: TGTGCCAGCAGCCAATTTGGACGCGGGACTAGCGTATCCTACGAGCAGTACTTC; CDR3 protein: CASSQFGRGTSVSYEQYF
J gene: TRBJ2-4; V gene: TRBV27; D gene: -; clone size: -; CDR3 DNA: TGTGCCAGCAGTTTAGGATGGGGACGGCAAAACATTCAGTACTTC; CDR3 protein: CASSLGWGRQNIQYF
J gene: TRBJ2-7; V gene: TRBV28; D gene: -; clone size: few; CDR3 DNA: TGTGCCAGCGGCAGGGTTGGCGAGCAGTACTTC; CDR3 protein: CASGRVGEQYF
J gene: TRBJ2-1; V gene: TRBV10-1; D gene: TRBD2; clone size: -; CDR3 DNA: TGCGCCAGCAGTGAGAGGACTAGCGGCTACAATGAGCAGTTCTTC; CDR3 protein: CASSERTSGYNEQFF
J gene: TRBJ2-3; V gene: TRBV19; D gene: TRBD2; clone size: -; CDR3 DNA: TGTGCCGTAGGGGTGGGACTAGCGTCAGATACGCAGTATTTT; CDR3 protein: CAVGVGLASDTQYF
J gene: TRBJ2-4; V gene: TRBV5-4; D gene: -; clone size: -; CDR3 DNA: TGTGCCAGCAGCTCCTCCTCTGGAGCCAAAAACATTCAGTACTTC; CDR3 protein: CASSSSSGAKNIQYF
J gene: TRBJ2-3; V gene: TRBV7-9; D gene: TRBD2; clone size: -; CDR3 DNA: TGTGCCAGCAGCCAGTGGACTCGCGGGAGACGAGGAATTACAGATACGCAGTATTTT; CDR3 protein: CASSQWTRGRRGITDTQYF
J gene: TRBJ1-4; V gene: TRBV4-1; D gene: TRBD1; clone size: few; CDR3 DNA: TGCGCCAGCAGCCAAAACCAGGACAGGGTGGTTGAAAAACTGTTTTTT; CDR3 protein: CASSQNQDRVVEKLFF
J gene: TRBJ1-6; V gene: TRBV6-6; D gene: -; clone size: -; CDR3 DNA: TGTGCCAGCAGTTACTCTCCAGGTTATTCACCCCTCCACTTT; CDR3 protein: CASSYSPGYSPLHF
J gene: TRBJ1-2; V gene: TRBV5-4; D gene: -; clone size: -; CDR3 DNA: TGTGCCAGCAGCTTGGCCGGGACACCCTATGGCTACACCTTC; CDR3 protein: CASSLAGTPYGYTF
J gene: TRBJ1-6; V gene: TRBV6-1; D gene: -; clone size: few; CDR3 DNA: TGTGCCAGCAGCCCCGGGTCCTCCTATAATTCACCCCTCCACTTT; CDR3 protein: CASSPGSSYNSPLHF
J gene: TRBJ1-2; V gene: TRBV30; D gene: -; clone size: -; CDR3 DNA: TGTGCCTGGAGTGGGGGCCCGGCGGGAGGCTACACCTTC; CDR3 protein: CAWSGGPAGGYTF
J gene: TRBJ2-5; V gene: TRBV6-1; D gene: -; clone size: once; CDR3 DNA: TGTGCCAGCAGTGGGGGTAAACTTCAAGAGACCCAGTACTTC; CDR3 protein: CASSGGKLQETQYF
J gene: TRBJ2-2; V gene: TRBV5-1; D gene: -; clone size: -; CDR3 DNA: TGCGCCAGCAGTCGGGCTCTTCGGACCGGGGAGCTGTTTTTT; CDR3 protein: CASSRALRTGELFF
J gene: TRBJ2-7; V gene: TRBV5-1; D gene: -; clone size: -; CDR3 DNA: TGCGCCAGCAGCTTGCTATGGTTGGACGAGCAGTACTTC; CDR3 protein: CASSLLWLDEQYF
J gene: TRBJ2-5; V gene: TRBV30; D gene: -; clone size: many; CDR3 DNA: TGTGCCTGGGGGGGCGTTCAAGAGACCCAGTACTTC; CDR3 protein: CAWGGVQETQYF
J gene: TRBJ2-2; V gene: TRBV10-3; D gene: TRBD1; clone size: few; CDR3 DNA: TGTGCCACCAGAATGGGACAGGTCATAAAAACCGGGGAGCTGTTTTTT; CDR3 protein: CATRMGQVIKTGELFF